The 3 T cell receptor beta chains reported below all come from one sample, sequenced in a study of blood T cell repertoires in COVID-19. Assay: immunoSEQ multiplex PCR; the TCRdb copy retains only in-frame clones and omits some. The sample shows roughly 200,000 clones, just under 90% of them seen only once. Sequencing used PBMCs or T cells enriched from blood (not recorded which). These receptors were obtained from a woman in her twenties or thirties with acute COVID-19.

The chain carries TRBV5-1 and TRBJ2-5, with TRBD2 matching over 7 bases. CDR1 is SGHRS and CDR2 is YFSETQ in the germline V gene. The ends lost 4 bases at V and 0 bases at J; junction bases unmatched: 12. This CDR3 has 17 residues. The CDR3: CASSRASGGGDQETQYF. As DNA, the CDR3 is TGCGCCAGCAGCCGCGCAAGTGGCGGGGGAGACCAAGAGACCCAGTACTTC.

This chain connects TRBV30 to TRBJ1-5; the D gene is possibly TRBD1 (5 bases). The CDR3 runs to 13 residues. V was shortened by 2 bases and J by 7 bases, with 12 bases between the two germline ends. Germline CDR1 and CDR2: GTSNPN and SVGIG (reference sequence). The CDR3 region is CAWSLRGGQPQHF. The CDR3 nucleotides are TGTGCCTGGAGTTTAAGGGGTGGACAGCCCCAGCATTTT.

The CDR3 sequence: CASSLVGQGSSGNTIYF. Written as DNA, the CDR3 is TGTGCCAGCAGCTTAGTGGGACAGGGAAGCTCTGGAAACACCATATATTTT. The chain has TRBV7-2 and TRBJ1-3; TRBD1 agrees at 9 bases. Germline CDR1 reads SGHTA; CDR2 reads FQGNSA. The CDR3 sequence is 17 residues long. Trimming removed 1 base from V and 0 bases from J; junction bases left unmatched: 4.